This T cell receptor (beta chain) came from a study of blood T cell repertoires in COVID-19. Study in general: Italy, Spain and the United States were the sources of the convalescent and acute COVID-19 samples.

This CDR3 region has 13 residues. Germline CDR1 is SGHTA and CDR2 is FQGNSA. V dropped 5 bases and J dropped 8 bases, with 10 bases sitting between them. In the original analysis: Estimation of nucleated cell counts was performed using reference gene primer amplification. Some clones are missing from TCRdb's copy, which holds only in-frame ones; the method was immunoSEQ multiplex PCR. V and J calls and clone size are those listed in that table; D and trimming were worked out from the DNA. The repertoire has some 220,000 clones, 82% of them found once; the top ten carry 5.2%. The chain carries TRBV7-2 and TRBJ1-6, with D maybe TRBD1 (6 bases). The specimen sequenced was peripheral blood. The receptor's source is a woman aged 70-85 years with COVID-19, enrolled during active disease. CDR3 in DNA: TGTGCCAGCAGCCTACAGGGACATTCACCCCTCCACTTT. This encodes CASSLQGHSPLHF.